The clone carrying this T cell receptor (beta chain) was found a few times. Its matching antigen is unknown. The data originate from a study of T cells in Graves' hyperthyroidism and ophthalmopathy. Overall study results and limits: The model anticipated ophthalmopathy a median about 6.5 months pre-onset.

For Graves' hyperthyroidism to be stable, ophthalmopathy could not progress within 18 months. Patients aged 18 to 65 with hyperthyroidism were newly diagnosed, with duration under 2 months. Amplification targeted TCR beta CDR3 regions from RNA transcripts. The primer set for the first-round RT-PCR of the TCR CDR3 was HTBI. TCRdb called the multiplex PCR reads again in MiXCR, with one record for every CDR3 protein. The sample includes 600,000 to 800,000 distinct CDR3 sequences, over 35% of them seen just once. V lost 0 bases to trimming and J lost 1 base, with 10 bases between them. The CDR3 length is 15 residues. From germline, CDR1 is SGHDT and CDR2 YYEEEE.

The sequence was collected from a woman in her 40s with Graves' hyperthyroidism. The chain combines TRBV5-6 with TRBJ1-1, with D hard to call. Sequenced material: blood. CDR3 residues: CASSLAGVANTEAFF. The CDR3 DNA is TGTGCCAGCAGCTTGGCCGGGGTCGCGAACACTGAAGCTTTCTTT.